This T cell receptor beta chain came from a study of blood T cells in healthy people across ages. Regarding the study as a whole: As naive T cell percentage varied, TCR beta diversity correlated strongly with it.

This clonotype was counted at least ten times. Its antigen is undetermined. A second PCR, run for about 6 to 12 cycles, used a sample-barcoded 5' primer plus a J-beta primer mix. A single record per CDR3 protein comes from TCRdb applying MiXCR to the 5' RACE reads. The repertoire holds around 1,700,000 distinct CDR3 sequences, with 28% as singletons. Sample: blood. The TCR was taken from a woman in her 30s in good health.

CDR3 DNA sequence: TGCGCCAGCAGCTTCGAGGGAACTAATGAGCAGTTCTTC. It specifies CASSFEGTNEQFF. V and J are TRBV5-1 and TRBJ2-1; TRBD2 might be the D (5 bases). Germline CDR1 reads SGHRS; CDR2 reads YFSETQ. The CDR3 is 13 amino acids. V shed 2 bases and J shed 7 bases, with 10 bases lying between them.